The 29 T cell receptor beta chains below were found in one sample sequenced in a study of cytomegalovirus exposure and HLA in healthy donors. Vbeta (60) and Jbeta (13) primers were used in the PCR. The repertoire was sequenced with immunoSEQ multiplex PCR; TCRdb's copy has only in-frame clones and lacks some. This table has 150,000 to 250,000 clones, 70% to 80% appearing once. Sequenced material: PBMCs. Receptors were obtained from a woman aged 30 to 39 in good health and CMV-seropositive.

This chain joins TRBV19 and TRBJ1-6; TRBD1 matches at 9 bases. Germline values: CDR1 LNHDA, CDR2 SQIVND (reference sequence). Unmatched junction bases numbered 2, after V lost 8 bases and J lost 0 bases. CDR3 size: 15 residues. The DNA for the CDR3 is TGTGCCAGTCGGGACAGGGTCTCCTATAATTCACCCCTCCACTTT. Its translation is CASRDRVSYNSPLHF.

The chain carries TRBV30 and TRBJ1-1; unclear D gene. Trimming cost V 4 bases and J 5 bases, with 11 bases left between them. CDR1 is GTSNPN, CDR2 SVGIG, per germline (reference sequence). The CDR3 has 12 amino acids. CDR3 bases: TGTGCCTGGAACCGTGGGAGGACTGAAGCTTTCTTT. Residues: CAWNRGRTEAFF.

The sample holds one count of this clone. The chain recombines TRBV9 with TRBJ1-2; D is undetermined. This CDR3 has 13 amino acids. The germline gives CDR1 SGDLS, CDR2 YYNGEE. Deletions cut 0 bases from V and 2 bases from J, with 5 bases between. Written as DNA, the CDR3 is TGTGCCAGCAGCGTAGCCGGGAACTATGGCTACACCTTC. Residues: CASSVAGNYGYTF.

The chain uses TRBV5-6 and TRBJ2-7; 9 bases fit TRBD2. The ends lost 4 bases at V and 0 bases at J; junction bases unmatched: 5. The germline CDR1 and CDR2 sequences are SGHDT and YYEEEE. This CDR3 has 15 residues. In nucleotides, the CDR3 is TGTGCCAGCAGCAAAGCGGGGGGCCTCTCCTACGAGCAGTACTTC. Its translation: CASSKAGGLSYEQYF. The complete variable domain, with remaining parts taken from reference TRBV5-6 and TRBJ2-7, reads DAGVTQSPTHLIKTRGQQVTLRCSPKSGHDTVSWYQQALGQGPQFIFQYYEEEERQRGNFPDRFSGHQFPNYSSELNVNALLLGDSALYLCASSKAGGLSYEQYFGPGTRLTVT.

V and J are TRBV9 and TRBJ2-5, with D perhaps matching TRBD1 (6 bases). Germline V gene data show CDR1 as SGDLS and CDR2 as YYNGEE. V was pared by 2 bases and J by 5 bases, with 16 bases between. The CDR3 loop spans 15 amino acids. CDR3 sequence reads: CASSVEQGLGETQYF. The CDR3 DNA sequence: TGTGCCAGCAGCGTTGAACAGGGTCTGGGGGAGACCCAGTACTTC.

CDR3 sequence: CASSTSFSEQFF. CDR3 DNA sequence: TGTGCCAGCAGTACTAGTTTTTCTGAGCAGTTCTTC. The chain employs TRBV2 and TRBJ2-1; the D gene is possibly TRBD2 (5 bases). Germline loops: CDR1 SNHLY, CDR2 FYNNEI. This CDR3 is built from 12 residues. Trimming cost V 5 bases and J 9 bases, with 11 bases left between them.

The chain combines TRBV5-5 with TRBJ1-5; maybe TRBD1 (6 bases). V lost 1 base, J lost 0 bases, and 14 bases lay in between. Per the germline V gene, CDR1 is SGHKS and CDR2 is YYEKEE (reference sequence). This CDR3 has 17 amino acids. The CDR3 here is CASSLTMTGNSNQPQHF. The DNA for the CDR3 is TGTGCCAGCAGCTTGACCATGACAGGAAATAGCAATCAGCCCCAGCATTTT.

This clone occurred a few times. The chain is built from TRBV18 and TRBJ1-2; a weak D match, TRBD1 (6 bases). The V gene's germline CDR1 is KGHSH and CDR2 LQKENI. V lost 4 bases and J lost 2, with 17 bases in between. This CDR3 has 16 residues. The CDR3, as DNA: TGTGCCAGCTCACGAGGGGGTTCGGGGAGCAACTATGGCTACACCTTC. Translating gives CASSRGGSGSNYGYTF.

The J gene is TRBJ1-1, the V gene TRBV6-5, with TRBD1 as a possible D gene (6 bases). This CDR3 is 14 amino acids long. The germline CDR1 and CDR2 sequences are MNHEY and SVGAGI. The germline V and J ends were trimmed by 4 bases and 9 bases, with 18 bases remaining between them. CDR3 in DNA: TGTGCCAGCAGTTTTGCAGGGGAGGGACGGAAAGCTTTCTTT. This encodes CASSFAGEGRKAFF.

The table lists this clone with a count of one. The rearrangement links TRBV7-8 to TRBJ2-7; D gene uncertain. This CDR3 has 15 amino acids. Per the germline V gene, CDR1 is SGHVS and CDR2 is FQNEAQ. V lost 1 base and J 2 bases, leaving 12 bases between the germline ends. The CDR3 sequence is CASSLGHLSTYEQYF. As DNA, the CDR3 is TGTGCCAGCAGCTTAGGACACCTCTCGACCTACGAGCAGTACTTC.

This clone was picked up one time. The chain employs TRBV30 and TRBJ2-2; 8 bases line up with TRBD2. Per the germline V gene, CDR1 is GTSNPN and CDR2 is SVGIG (reference sequence). V trimming: 0 bases; J trimming: 4 bases; junction bases outside the gene matches: 13. The CDR3 is made up of 18 amino acids. The CDR3 sequence: CAWSVIVSGTMGTGELFF. CDR3 DNA sequence: TGTGCCTGGAGTGTAATAGTTAGCGGGACTATGGGCACCGGGGAGCTGTTTTTT.

The chain has TRBV7-6 and TRBJ2-5; TRBD2 matches 7 bases. V lost 5 bases to trimming and J lost 7 bases; unmatched junction nucleotides: 13. Germline V gene lookup returns CDR1 SGHVS and CDR2 FNYEAQ. The CDR3 has 15 residues. In DNA, the CDR3 is TGTGCCAGCAGCCAATTCGGGGAGGGCGATCTGACCCAGTACTTC. As protein: CASSQFGEGDLTQYF.

This chain links TRBV7-8 with TRBJ1-1; D may be TRBD1 (6 bases). Per the germline V gene, CDR1 is SGHVS and CDR2 is FQNEAQ. This CDR3 has 17 residues. Trimming removed 2 bases at V and 5 bases at J, with 21 bases between. CDR3 residues: CASSLRRPGAGGTEAFF. CDR3 coding DNA: TGTGCCAGCAGCTTAAGGCGCCCAGGGGCGGGGGGAACTGAAGCTTTCTTT.

This chain connects TRBV2 to TRBJ2-1, with 12 positions matching TRBD1. The V and J ends lost 4 bases and 9 bases, in that order; junction bases with no gene match: 4. Germline V CDR1 and CDR2: SNHLY, FYNNEI. This CDR3 spans 14 amino acids. The CDR3 is CASSGGQGAFEQFF. CDR3 DNA sequence: TGTGCCAGCAGTGGGGGACAGGGGGCTTTTGAGCAGTTCTTC. Using reference TRBV2 and TRBJ2-1 for the parts outside the CDR3, the full variable domain is EPEVTQTPSHQVTQMGQEVILRCVPISNHLYFYWYRQILGQKVEFLVSFYNNEISEKSEIFDDQFSVERPDGSNFTLKIRSTKLEDSAMYFCASSGGQGAFEQFFGPGTRLTVL.

This rearrangement joins TRBV27 to TRBJ2-3; D unresolved. The CDR3 contains 14 residues. The germline V and J ends were trimmed by 4 bases and 2 bases, with 10 bases remaining between them. Germline values: CDR1 MNHEY, CDR2 SMNVEV (reference sequence). CDR3 protein: CASSSPTTTDTQYF. The CDR3 coding sequence is TGTGCCAGCAGTTCCCCCACTACCACAGATACGCAGTATTTT.

The CDR3 nucleotides are TGTGCCGTATACAGGGGCCGGAACACTGAAGCTTTCTTT. It specifies CAVYRGRNTEAFF. This chain uses TRBV6-5 with TRBJ1-1; 7 bases are a match to TRBD1. Trimming took 11 bases from V and 1 from J; bases not matched to a gene: 7. Germline V gives CDR1 MNHEY, CDR2 SVGAGI. This CDR3 is 13 amino acids long.

V usage is TRBV6-1 and J usage is TRBJ2-1; tentatively, D is TRBD2 (5 bases). V was pared by 7 bases and J by 16 bases, with 20 bases between. Per germline, CDR1 MNHNS and CDR2 SASEGT. CDR3 length: 12 amino acids. CDR3 nucleotide sequence: TGTGCCAGCACTCGGACTGCTTACCAAAATTTCTTC. This gives the protein CASTRTAYQNFF.

This chain links TRBV5-8 with TRBJ1-5; TRBD1 might be the D (5 bases). This CDR3 has 13 amino acids. V was trimmed by 2 bases and J by 7 bases, leaving 10 bases between them. CDR1 is SGHTS, CDR2 YDEGEE, per germline. CDR3 amino acids: CASSFRARQPQHF. CDR3 DNA: TGTGCCAGCAGCTTCAGGGCGAGGCAGCCCCAGCATTTT.

This clone was seen more than once but under ten times. This rearrangement joins TRBV9 to TRBJ2-1; 9 nucleotides align to TRBD2. Germline CDR1 is SGDLS and CDR2 is YYNGEE. J lost 5 bases, V lost 1 base, and 7 bases had no gene match. This CDR3 is 16 amino acids long. Here the CDR3 DNA reads TGTGCCAGCAGCGTAAGTAGGGGACTAGCCCACAATGAGCAGTTCTTC. Its translation is CASSVSRGLAHNEQFF.

The chain recombines TRBV4-3 with TRBJ2-1; D possibly corresponds to TRBD1 (5 bases). V dropped 0 bases and J dropped 5 bases, with 14 bases sitting between them. Germline CDR1 LGHNA, CDR2 YSLEER. The length of the CDR3 is 16 residues. In DNA, the CDR3 is TGCGCCAGCAGCCAAGATCGGGCGACAGCCAACAATGAGCAGTTCTTC. It translates to CASSQDRATANNEQFF.

The chain joins TRBV5-1 to TRBJ1-1; the match to TRBD1 covers 9 bases. From germline, CDR1 is SGHRS and CDR2 YFSETQ. This CDR3 has 14 residues. Trimming took 4 bases from V and 1 from J; bases not matched to a gene: 2. The CDR3, as DNA: TGCGCCAGCAGCGTGGGACAGGGGAACACTGAAGCTTTCTTT. Protein product: CASSVGQGNTEAFF.

The chain uses TRBV7-9 and TRBJ1-2; 8 nucleotides line up with TRBD1. CDR1 and CDR2 (germline): SEHNR, FQNEAQ (reference sequence). Unmatched junction bases numbered 9, after V lost 4 bases and J lost 8 bases. CDR3 length: 14 residues. CDR3 sequence reads: CASSSGQGAGGYTF. The CDR3 region has the DNA TGTGCCAGCAGCTCCGGACAGGGTGCGGGAGGCTACACCTTC.

The chain has TRBV5-1 and TRBJ2-2; TRBD1 matches 7 bases. V lost 7 bases, J lost 5 bases, and 5 bases stayed unmatched. This CDR3 region has 13 residues. The germline gives CDR1 SGHRS, CDR2 YFSETQ. CDR3 coding DNA: TGCGCCAGCCACAGGGGACGGACCGGGGAGCTGTTTTTT. As protein: CASHRGRTGELFF.

The chain uses TRBV7-8 and TRBJ2-7, with 12 bases identical to TRBD2. The CDR3 is made up of 14 amino acids. After removal of 5 bases from V and 7 bases from J, the junction contained 6 bases not matched to a gene. Per the germline V gene, CDR1 is SGHVS and CDR2 is FQNEAQ. In nucleotides, the CDR3 is TGTGCCAGCAGCCCCCTAGCGGGAGGGCGAGAGCAGTACTTC. It codes for CASSPLAGGREQYF.

The rearrangement uses TRBV4-1 and TRBJ1-4; D is unclear. The CDR3 is 15 amino acids. Trimming pared 0 bases from V and 2 bases from J, leaving 7 bases between. CDR1 is MGHRA and CDR2 is YSYEKL in the germline V gene. The CDR3 loop is CASSQESLTNEKLFF. Here the CDR3 DNA reads TGCGCCAGCAGCCAAGAGAGCCTGACTAATGAAAAACTGTTTTTT.

This sequence joins TRBV20-1 and TRBJ1-6; tentatively, D is TRBD1 (5 bases). Germline V lookup: CDR1 DFQATT, CDR2 SNEGSKA (reference sequence). V gave up 1 base and J gave up 14 bases, with 9 bases separating them. The CDR3 is 11 residues long. CDR3 loop: CSARGGGALHF. Written as DNA, the CDR3 is TGCAGTGCTAGAGGCGGAGGGGCCCTCCACTTT.

The chain carries TRBV5-4 and TRBJ1-5; maybe TRBD1 (5 bases). The V end lost 4 bases, the J end lost 4 bases, and 12 bases lay between the germline ends. The germline CDR1 and CDR2 sequences are SGHNT and YYREEE (reference sequence). This CDR3 comprises 14 residues. The DNA of the CDR3 is TGTGCCAGCAGCGAGGGACTGATGAATCAGCCCCAGCATTTT. Protein product: CASSEGLMNQPQHF.

CDR3 protein: CASSLDPSGGFYEQYF. DNA of the CDR3: TGCGCCAGCAGCTTGGATCCTAGCGGGGGGTTCTACGAGCAGTACTTC. V gene TRBV5-1 combines with J gene TRBJ2-7; 11 nucleotides match TRBD2. Trimming cost V 0 bases and J 3 bases; bases outside gene matches: 5. Germline CDR1 SGHRS, CDR2 YFSETQ. The CDR3 is 16 residues long.

The genes are TRBV30 and TRBJ2-7, with 10 bases fitting TRBD2. The CDR3 contains 15 residues. V was pared by 3 bases and J by 0 bases, with 5 bases of the junction left unmatched. The germline CDR1 and CDR2 sequences are GTSNPN and SVGIG (reference sequence). CDR3 DNA: TGTGCCTGGAGGGCACTAGCGGGACGCTCCTACGAGCAGTACTTC. Amino acid sequence: CAWRALAGRSYEQYF.